This TCR beta chain emerged from a study of metastatic and nonmetastatic thyroid tumors. Thyroid surgery had not been preceded by any treatment in any patient. TCRdb re-called the PCR reads through MiXCR. The table records under 45,000 clones, approximately 17% of them present only once. Germline V gene sequence: CDR1 SEHNR, CDR2 FQNEAQ (reference sequence). Trimming took 4 bases from V and 10 from J; bases not matched to a gene: 7. The CDR3 sequence is 13 residues long. The sample was tumor tissue. This TCR derives from a female donor with papillary thyroid cancer or a benign thyroid nodule (not recorded which). Some clones in this sample may be carry-over from other donors' samples. This chain joins TRBV7-9 and TRBJ2-1, with TRBD1 matching 7 bases. The CDR3 loop is CASSYGTVNEQFF. The CDR3 DNA reads as TGTGCCAGCAGCTATGGGACAGTCAACGAGCAGTTCTTC. The variable domain in full, completed from reference TRBV7-9 and TRBJ2-1, reads DTGVSQNPRHKITKRGQNVTFRCDPISEHNRLYWYRQTLGQGPEFLTYFQNEAQLEKSRLLSDRFSAERPKGSFSTLEIQRTEQGDSAMYLCASSYGTVNEQFFGPGTRLTVL.